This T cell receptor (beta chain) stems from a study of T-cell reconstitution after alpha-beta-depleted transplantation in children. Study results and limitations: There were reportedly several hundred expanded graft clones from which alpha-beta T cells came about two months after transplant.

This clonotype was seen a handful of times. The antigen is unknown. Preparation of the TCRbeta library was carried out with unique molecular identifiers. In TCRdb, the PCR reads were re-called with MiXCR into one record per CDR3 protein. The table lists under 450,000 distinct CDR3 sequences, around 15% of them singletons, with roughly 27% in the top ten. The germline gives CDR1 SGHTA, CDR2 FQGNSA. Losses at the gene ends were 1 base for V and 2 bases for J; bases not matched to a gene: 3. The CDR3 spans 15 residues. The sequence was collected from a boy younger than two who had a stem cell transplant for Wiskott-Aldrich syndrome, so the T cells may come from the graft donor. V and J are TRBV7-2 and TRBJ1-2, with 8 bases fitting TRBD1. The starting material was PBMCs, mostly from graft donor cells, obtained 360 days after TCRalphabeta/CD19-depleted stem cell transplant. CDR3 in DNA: TGTGCCAGCAGCTTAGTTGCAGGGGGCAACTATGGCTACACCTTC. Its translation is CASSLVAGGNYGYTF.